One and the same sample provided the 25 T cell receptor beta chains below, sequenced in a study of cytomegalovirus exposure and HLA in healthy donors. With 60 Vbeta and 13 Jbeta primers, the PCR was carried out. This table comes from immunoSEQ multiplex PCR, and its TCRdb copy is limited to in-frame clones, with some not included. The repertoire holds 90,000 to 140,000 clones, with 75% to 90% as singletons. Sequenced input: PBMCs. These receptor sequences come from a man aged 30 to 45 in good health and CMV-seropositive.

The chain is built from TRBV6-1 and TRBJ2-5; TRBD2 matches at 16 bases. The CDR3 covers 15 residues. Germline V gene sequence: CDR1 MNHNS, CDR2 SASEGT. With V trimmed by 9 bases and J by 5 bases, 6 bases remained unmatched. The CDR3 DNA reads as TGTGCCAGTCAGGGACTAGCGGGGGGGCCCGAGACCCAGTACTTC. Translated, it gives CASQGLAGGPETQYF.

The chain links TRBV25-1 to TRBJ2-5; TRBD2 agrees at 7 bases. Germline V CDR1 and CDR2: MGHDK, SYGVNS. The CDR3 spans 14 residues. The V segment lost 3 bases and the J segment 5 bases; nucleotides outside the gene matches: 6. CDR3 DNA sequence: TGTGCCAGCAGTGATACAGTGGGGGGGGAGACCCAGTACTTC. Its protein is CASSDTVGGETQYF. The whole variable domain, remainder taken from reference TRBV25-1 and TRBJ2-5, is EADIYQTPRYLVIGTGKKITLECSQTMGHDKMYWYQQDPGMELHLIHYSYGVNSTEKGDLSSESTVSRIRTEHFPLTLESARPSHTSQYLCASSDTVGGETQYFGPGTRLLVL.

This rearrangement joins TRBV2 to TRBJ2-2; 8 positions agree with TRBD1. Losses at the gene ends were 6 bases for V and 0 bases for J; bases not matched to a gene: 3. This CDR3 spans 15 amino acids. Germline V gene data show CDR1 as SNHLY and CDR2 as FYNNEI. As DNA, the CDR3 is TGTGCCAGCAGAGAGGACAGGGCGAACACCGGGGAGCTGTTTTTT. It is translated as CASREDRANTGELFF.

The CDR3 region has the DNA TGTGCCATCAGTGAGTCGCCCGGCAGGGCGGATTCACCCCTCCACTTT. Protein sequence: CAISESPGRADSPLHF. J is TRBJ1-6 and V is TRBV10-3, with D maybe TRBD1 (5 bases). There are 16 residues in the CDR3. Germline V gene lookup returns CDR1 ENHRY and CDR2 SYGVKD. V gave up 0 bases and J gave up 8 bases, with 14 bases separating them.

V gene TRBV4-1 combines with J gene TRBJ2-1; D is unclear. The germline gives CDR1 MGHRA, CDR2 YSYEKL. V was clipped by 0 bases and J by 5 bases, with 11 bases between them. There are 15 residues in the CDR3. The CDR3 nucleotides read TGCGCCAGCAGCCAAGAGAGTTGGCAGGACAATGAGCAGTTCTTC. Protein product: CASSQESWQDNEQFF.

The CDR3 loop reads CASTRGTGSYEQYF. The CDR3 DNA is TGTGCCAGCACGAGGGGGACAGGGTCCTACGAGCAGTACTTC. V gene TRBV9 combines with J gene TRBJ2-7, with 9 bases lining up with TRBD1. CDR1 and CDR2 from the germline V gene are SGDLS and YYNGEE. V gave up 6 bases and J gave up 1 base; unmatched junction bases: 5. The CDR3 is made up of 14 amino acids.

The V gene is TRBV5-1, the J gene TRBJ1-2; 11 bases line up with TRBD1. The CDR3 is made up of 14 amino acids. Germline-derived CDR1 and CDR2 are SGHRS and YFSETQ. The V gene end was trimmed by 2 bases and the J gene end by 7 bases; junction bases not matched to a gene: 4. For the CDR3, the DNA is TGCGCCAGCAGCTTCGGACAGGGGGCGACTGGCTACACCTTC. Protein: CASSFGQGATGYTF. Full variable domain (outside the CDR3, taken from reference TRBV5-1 and TRBJ1-2): KAGVTQTPRYLIKTRGQQVTLSCSPISGHRSVSWYQQTPGQGLQFLFEYFSETQRNKGNFPGRFSGRQFSNSRSEMNVSTLELGDSALYLCASSFGQGATGYTFGSGTRLTVV.

This clone was seen a single time. The chain employs TRBV10-1 and TRBJ2-3; D unresolved. This CDR3 comprises 14 residues. V was trimmed by 7 bases and J by 4 bases, leaving 15 bases between them. CDR1 is WNHNN and CDR2 is SYGVQD in the germline V gene (reference sequence). CDR3 coding DNA: TGCGCCAGCACTCTACGGGTCGGCGCAGATACGCAGTATTTT. Translation gives CASTLRVGADTQYF.

The chain employs TRBV18 and TRBJ1-2; D is unresolved. V was shortened by 1 base and J by 0 bases, with 6 bases between the two germline ends. CDR1 KGHSH and CDR2 LQKENI come from the germline V gene. The CDR3 extends over 14 amino acids. CDR3 sequence: CASSPLQANYGYTF. The CDR3 DNA reads as TGTGCCAGCTCACCACTACAAGCTAACTATGGCTACACCTTC.

The chain carries TRBV29-1 and TRBJ1-4; maybe TRBD1 (5 bases). In germline, CDR1 is SQVTM, CDR2 ANQGSEA. The V and J ends lost 6 bases and 6 bases respectively, with 14 bases between them. The CDR3 has 13 residues. CDR3: CSVDIGGYEKLFF. For the CDR3, the DNA is TGCAGCGTGGATATCGGGGGGTATGAAAAACTGTTTTTT.

The gene calls are TRBV30 and TRBJ2-3; 14 nucleotides agree with TRBD2. The CDR3 has 14 amino acids. V was clipped by 0 bases and J by 8 bases; unmatched bases: 1. CDR1 and CDR2 (germline): GTSNPN, SVGIG (reference sequence). CDR3 sequence: CAWSVGTSGGTQYF. In DNA form, the CDR3 reads TGTGCCTGGAGTGTGGGGACTAGCGGGGGTACGCAGTATTTT. Full variable domain (outside the CDR3, taken from reference TRBV30 and TRBJ2-3): SQTIHQWPATLVQPVGSPLSLECTVEGTSNPNLYWYRQAAGRGLQLLFYSVGIGQISSEVPQNLSASRPQDRQFILSSKKLLLSDSGFYLCAWSVGTSGGTQYFGPGTRLTVL.

The chain carries TRBV7-2 and TRBJ2-2; D unresolved. Trimming removed 4 bases from V and 1 base from J, with 4 bases in between. The CDR3 consists of 13 residues. Germline lookup yields CDR1 SGHTA and CDR2 FQGNSA. The CDR3 sequence: CASSYQNTGELFF. As DNA, the CDR3 is TGTGCCAGCAGCTATCAGAACACCGGGGAGCTGTTTTTT.

This rearrangement joins TRBV2 to TRBJ1-1; 8 nucleotides align to TRBD1. The CDR3 runs to 14 residues. Germline values: CDR1 SNHLY, CDR2 FYNNEI. The V and J ends lost 6 bases and 6 bases, in that order; junction bases with no gene match: 9. This CDR3 reads CASRAQGGRAEAFF. The CDR3 bases are TGTGCCAGCAGGGCACAGGGGGGCAGAGCTGAAGCTTTCTTT.

This chain connects TRBV5-1 to TRBJ2-7, with 7 bases matching TRBD1. Germline V gives CDR1 SGHRS, CDR2 YFSETQ. After removal of 1 base from V and 5 bases from J, the junction contained 6 bases not matched to a gene. The CDR3 extends over 14 amino acids. The CDR3 reads CASSLRQGLHEQYF. The CDR3 bases are TGCGCCAGCAGCTTGAGACAGGGCCTCCACGAGCAGTACTTC. The full variable domain, in which reference TRBV5-1 and TRBJ2-7 provide the parts outside the CDR3, is KAGVTQTPRYLIKTRGQQVTLSCSPISGHRSVSWYQQTPGQGLQFLFEYFSETQRNKGNFPGRFSGRQFSNSRSEMNVSTLELGDSALYLCASSLRQGLHEQYFGPGTRLTVT.

The V gene is TRBV5-1, the J gene TRBJ2-5; TRBD2 is a possible D gene (6 bases). The CDR3 consists of 14 residues. Trimming cost V 4 bases and J 6 bases, with 16 bases left between them. Germline CDR1 is SGHRS and CDR2 is YFSETQ. The CDR3 nucleotides are TGCGCCAGCAGCCCGGATGGGACTCCCAAGACCCAGTACTTC. This codes for CASSPDGTPKTQYF.

This clone was detected only once. J is TRBJ2-3 and V is TRBV4-1; D perhaps matches TRBD2 (7 bases). Germline CDR1 reads MGHRA; CDR2 reads YSYEKL. V was cut by 5 bases and J by 1 base, with 16 bases left in between. The CDR3 extends over 16 amino acids. In nucleotides, the CDR3 is TGCGCCAGCAGCGGGGGGGCCGGGTCCCGCACAGATACGCAGTATTTT. It encodes CASSGGAGSRTDTQYF.

This clone has only one observation. The rearrangement links TRBV5-6 to TRBJ2-7; D gene unclear. Trimming removed 1 base at V and 2 bases at J, with 10 bases between. The CDR3 is 14 residues long. From germline, CDR1 is SGHDT and CDR2 YYEEEE. Written as DNA, the CDR3 is TGTGCCAGCAGCTTGTCTGCGAACCCCTACGAGCAGTACTTC. It codes for CASSLSANPYEQYF.

CDR3 residues: CASSLGSAGQPQHF. The CDR3 coding sequence is TGTGCCAGCAGCTTAGGTAGTGCGGGACAGCCCCAGCATTTT. The genes are TRBV7-8 and TRBJ1-5; D call uncertain. Germline lookup yields CDR1 SGHVS and CDR2 FQNEAQ. The CDR3 extends over 14 amino acids. Trimming removed 1 base at V and 7 bases at J, with 11 bases between. The full variable domain, with the rest looked up from reference TRBV7-8 and TRBJ1-5, is GAGVSQSPRYKVAKRGQDVALRCDPISGHVSLFWYQQALGQGPEFLTYFQNEAQLDKSGLPSDRFFAERPEGSVSTLKIQRTQQEDSAVYLCASSLGSAGQPQHFGDGTRLSIL.

This clone appeared a few times. This chain links TRBV5-5 with TRBJ2-2, with TRBD1 identical over 7 bases. Germline CDR1 reads SGHKS; CDR2 reads YYEKEE (reference sequence). With V trimmed by 4 bases and J by 6 bases, 3 bases remained unmatched. CDR3 length equals 13 residues. The CDR3 DNA reads TGTGCCAGCAGCCCACAGGGGTCCGGGGAGCTGTTTTTT. It codes for CASSPQGSGELFF. Filled out from reference TRBV5-5 and TRBJ2-2, the complete variable domain reads DAGVTQSPTHLIKTRGQQVTLRCSPISGHKSVSWYQQVLGQGPQFIFQYYEKEERGRGNFPDRFSARQFPNYSSELNVNALLLGDSALYLCASSPQGSGELFFGEGSRLTVL.

V usage is TRBV4-1 and J usage is TRBJ2-1; 13 bases agree with TRBD2. Germline assignment: CDR1 MGHRA and CDR2 YSYEKL. The V gene end was trimmed by 5 bases and the J gene end by 2 bases; junction bases not matched to a gene: 3. This CDR3 is built from 16 residues. CDR3 sequence (DNA): TGCGCCAGCAGCACACTAGCGGGGGGGCCCTACAATGAGCAGTTCTTC. Encoded protein: CASSTLAGGPYNEQFF.

The chain is built from TRBV18 and TRBJ2-7, with D hard to call. The germline V gene has CDR1 KGHSH and CDR2 LQKENI. CDR3 length: 14 residues. V was trimmed by 2 bases and J by 6 bases, leaving 14 bases between them. CDR3 DNA sequence: TGTGCCAGCTCACCAGGTCCCCCACGGAGCGAGCAGTACTTC. Protein product: CASSPGPPRSEQYF.

The chain recombines TRBV6-6 with TRBJ2-7; 7 bases map to TRBD1. The J segment lost 5 bases and the V segment lost 7 bases, leaving 11 bases of the junction unmatched. This CDR3 region has 14 residues. Looked up from germline, CDR1 is MNHNY and CDR2 is SVGAGI (reference sequence). CDR3 bases: TGTGCCAGCACCCAAACAGGGGTGATCGACGAGCAGTACTTC. It encodes CASTQTGVIDEQYF.

This CDR3 is CASETGTSSKADTQYF. As DNA, the CDR3 is TGCGCCAGCGAGACCGGTACTAGTTCAAAAGCAGATACGCAGTATTTT. The V call is TRBV5-1, the J call TRBJ2-3; maybe TRBD2 (5 bases). Germline-derived CDR1 and CDR2 are SGHRS and YFSETQ. The V end was cut by 7 bases, the J end by 4 bases, with 22 bases between. CDR3 size: 16 residues.

This clone was detected only a few times. Other DNA sequences in this specimen translate into the identical CDR3. The V call is TRBV5-5, the J call TRBJ1-5; no firm D call. This CDR3 has 14 amino acids. The V end lost 0 bases, the J end lost 6 bases, and 10 bases lay between the germline ends. CDR1 and CDR2 from the germline V gene are SGHKS and YYEKEE (reference sequence). CDR3 in DNA: TGTGCCAGCAGCTTGGTGGCGGGCGGTCAGCCCCAGCATTTT. Translation: CASSLVAGGQPQHF.

The V call is TRBV11-2, the J call TRBJ1-1, with D unclear. Trimming took off 1 base at V and 2 bases at J, with 11 bases between the two ends. Germline V CDR1 and CDR2: SGHAT, FQNNGV. There are 15 residues in the CDR3. The CDR3 region is CASSLASGKNTEAFF. For the CDR3, the DNA is TGTGCCAGCAGCTTAGCATCCGGGAAAAACACTGAAGCTTTCTTT.